This is a list of T cell receptor beta chains from one sample in a study of blood T cell repertoires in COVID-19. Sequencing was performed with immunoSEQ multiplex PCR; in TCRdb, only in-frame clones are kept and a portion is missing. The table lists 150,000 to 200,000 clones, around 87% of them singletons. Material: PBMCs or T cells enriched from blood (not recorded which). The receptors originated from a woman in her 40s in a cohort exposed to, infected with or recovered from COVID-19 (not recorded which). The CDR3 runs from the conserved cysteine through the conserved F or W. Each record gives: V gene, D gene, clone size, J gene, CDR3 DNA, CDR3 protein. D genes are given only for firm matches. Expanded clones get a size class; other rows say once, few or many, or leave the size out.

TRBV5-1	TRBD1	NA	TRBJ2-3	TGCGCCAGCAGCTTGCCAGGGGGCGGGTTAGATACGCAGTATTTT	CASSLPGGGLDTQYF
TRBV3-1/TRBV3-2	TRBD2	NA	TRBJ2-2	TGTGCCAGCAGCCAAGATATTACTAGCGGGAGTCGTGGCACCGGGGAGCTGTTTTTT	CASSQDITSGSRGTGELFF
TRBV7-6	NA	NA	TRBJ2-5	TGTGCCAGCAGCCAGGGATTGGAGGGAGAGACCCAGTACTTC	CASSQGLEGETQYF
TRBV28	NA	NA	TRBJ2-1	TGTGCCAGCAGTTTCGAGAGGTCTCCCCCCAATGAGCAGTTCTTC	CASSFERSPPNEQFF
TRBV4-1	TRBD2	NA	TRBJ2-1	TGCGCCAGCATCAGAGCAGCGGGAGACCCCTACAATGAGCAGTTCTTC	CASIRAAGDPYNEQFF
TRBV6-2/TRBV6-3	TRBD1	NA	TRBJ2-4	TGTGCCAGCAGTTACTCAGAGACAGGGGGCAAAAACATTCAGTACTTC	CASSYSETGGKNIQYF
TRBV10-1	TRBD1	NA	TRBJ1-1	TGCGCCAGCAGTGCCCCCGGGACAGGTCTGAACACTGAAGCTTTCTTT	CASSAPGTGLNTEAFF
TRBV29-1	NA	NA	TRBJ2-2	TGCAGCGTTGGACTAGGCACCGGGGAGCTGTTTTTT	CSVGLGTGELFF
TRBV29-1	NA	NA	TRBJ1-1	TGCAGCGACACGGGGGGGACTGAAGCTTTCTTT	CSDTGGTEAFF
TRBV10-3	TRBD1	NA	TRBJ1-2	TGTGCCATCCTGCGGGACAGGGACTATGGCTACACCTTC	CAILRDRDYGYTF
TRBV5-1	NA	NA	TRBJ2-5	TGCGCCAGCAGCTTGGGGACAGCAGAGGACCAAGAGACCCAGTACTTC	CASSLGTAEDQETQYF
TRBV29-1	TRBD1	NA	TRBJ1-2	TGCAGCGTAAGACAGGGACTAGCTAACTATGGCTACACCTTC	CSVRQGLANYGYTF
TRBV7-9	NA	NA	TRBJ2-1	TGTGCCAGCAGCTTAGGCGCAGGAAACTCCTACAATGAGCAGTTCTTC	CASSLGAGNSYNEQFF
TRBV27	NA	NA	TRBJ1-1	TGTGCCAGCAGTTTAGCACATACTACGGAAGCTTTCTTT	CASSLAHTTEAFF
TRBV19	NA	NA	TRBJ1-4	TGTGCCAGTAGCAGGGCAGCTAATGAAAAACTGTTTTTT	CASSRAANEKLFF
TRBV9	NA	once	TRBJ1-4	TGTGCCAGCAGCGCCGGAGGGGGGGGCCCCAATGAAAAACTGTTTTTT	CASSAGGGGPNEKLFF
TRBV15	TRBD1	NA	TRBJ1-5	TGTGCCACCAGCATGCAGGGGGCGGGTCAGCCCCAGCATTTT	CATSMQGAGQPQHF
TRBV7-9	NA	NA	TRBJ1-1	TGTGCCAGCAGCTTAGATGCAGGGGTCAGTGAAGCTTTCTTT	CASSLDAGVSEAFF
TRBV24-1	NA	NA	TRBJ2-7	TGTGCCACCAGTGAAACAGGTCTCTACGAGCAGTACTTC	CATSETGLYEQYF
TRBV24-1	TRBD1	NA	TRBJ2-1	TGTGCCACCAGTGATTTGGGGACAGGGCTTTTTAATGAGCAGTTCTTC	CATSDLGTGLFNEQFF
TRBV5-6	NA	NA	TRBJ1-2	TGTGCCAGCAGCTATAGGACAGTTAACTATGGCTACACCTTC	CASSYRTVNYGYTF
TRBV13	TRBD1	NA	TRBJ1-1	TGTGCCAGCAGCTTGCTTCGGACAGGGGGCCTTCCTGAAGCTTTCTTT	CASSLLRTGGLPEAFF
TRBV5-1	NA	medium-sized	TRBJ1-5	TGCGCCAGCAGCTTGGTCGGCGCGGGGAATCAGCCCCAGCATTTT	CASSLVGAGNQPQHF
TRBV5-5	NA	NA	TRBJ1-2	TGTGCCAGCAGCTTGATCAATTCTAACTATGGCTACACCTTC	CASSLINSNYGYTF